This is a list of T cell receptor beta chains from one sample in a study of beta chain features in type 1 diabetes. The assay was immunoSEQ multiplex PCR, and TCRdb's table has in-frame clones only and misses some. The sample holds approximately 140,000 clones, around a tenth seen once. The specimen was central memory CD4+ T cells from blood. The receptors were sampled from a woman in her thirties or forties in good health. The CDR3 runs from the conserved cysteine through the conserved F or W. D genes are given only for firm matches. Only some rows state a clone size, as once, few, many or a class for expanded clones.

v_gene: TRBV7-9; abundance: .; d_gene: .; len: 13; j_gene: TRBJ2-7; CDR3aa: CASMRTDTYEQYF; CDR3nt: TGTGCCAGCATGCGGACTGATACCTACGAGCAGTACTTC
v_gene: TRBV5-1; abundance: many; d_gene: .; len: 14; j_gene: TRBJ2-5; CDR3aa: CASSFGRTEETQYF; CDR3nt: TGCGCCAGCAGCTTCGGGCGGACAGAAGAGACCCAGTACTTC
v_gene: TRBV7-8; abundance: few; d_gene: TRBD2; len: 15; j_gene: TRBJ2-2; CDR3aa: CASSFSGGATGELFF; CDR3nt: TGTGCCAGCAGCTTTAGCGGGGGGGCGACCGGGGAGCTGTTTTTT
v_gene: TRBV20-1; abundance: few; d_gene: .; len: 11; j_gene: TRBJ1-4; CDR3aa: CSAGQGEKLFF; CDR3nt: TGCAGTGCTGGCCAGGGGGAAAAACTGTTTTTT
v_gene: TRBV9; abundance: .; d_gene: TRBD1; len: 13; j_gene: TRBJ2-7; CDR3aa: CASSSGTAPEQYF; CDR3nt: TGTGCCAGCAGCTCCGGGACAGCCCCCGAGCAGTACTTC
v_gene: TRBV5-1; abundance: .; d_gene: TRBD1; len: 15; j_gene: TRBJ2-7; CDR3aa: CASSPGQGFTYEQYF; CDR3nt: TGCGCCAGCAGCCCAGGACAGGGGTTCACCTACGAGCAGTACTTC
v_gene: TRBV5-5; abundance: .; d_gene: TRBD2; len: 18; j_gene: TRBJ2-3; CDR3aa: CASSLVGLAGANTDTQYF; CDR3nt: TGTGCCAGCAGCTTGGTGGGCCTAGCGGGGGCCAACACAGATACGCAGTATTTT
v_gene: TRBV7-2; abundance: .; d_gene: .; len: 14; j_gene: TRBJ1-1; CDR3aa: CASSLFYGATEAFF; CDR3nt: TGTGCCAGCAGCTTATTCTATGGGGCCACTGAAGCTTTCTTT
v_gene: TRBV7-2; abundance: .; d_gene: .; len: 16; j_gene: TRBJ1-6; CDR3aa: CASSTPPGETNSPLHF; CDR3nt: TGTGCCAGCAGCACCCCTCCGGGGGAAACGAATTCACCCCTCCACTTT
v_gene: TRBV19; abundance: few; d_gene: .; len: 15; j_gene: TRBJ1-1; CDR3aa: CASSSRTRGNTEAFF; CDR3nt: TGTGCCAGTAGTTCGCGGACAAGAGGGAACACTGAAGCTTTCTTT
v_gene: TRBV5-1; abundance: many; d_gene: TRBD1; len: 15; j_gene: TRBJ1-2; CDR3aa: CASRDGTGSSYGYTF; CDR3nt: TGCGCCAGCAGGGATGGGACAGGTTCCTCCTATGGCTACACCTTC
v_gene: TRBV5-6; abundance: few; d_gene: .; len: 15; j_gene: TRBJ2-1; CDR3aa: CASIWKGALSGGQFF; CDR3nt: TGTGCCAGCATCTGGAAGGGGGCTTTAAGCGGGGGCCAGTTCTTC
v_gene: TRBV18; abundance: few; d_gene: .; len: 12; j_gene: TRBJ2-2; CDR3aa: CASSPRHGELFF; CDR3nt: TGTGCCAGCTCACCGCGGCACGGGGAGCTGTTTTTT
v_gene: TRBV5-6; abundance: .; d_gene: .; len: 14; j_gene: TRBJ1-5; CDR3aa: CASSGQFSNQPQHF; CDR3nt: TGTGCCAGCAGCGGACAGTTTAGCAATCAGCCCCAGCATTTT
v_gene: TRBV2; abundance: .; d_gene: TRBD1; len: 13; j_gene: TRBJ1-1; CDR3aa: CASKGQTNTEAFF; CDR3nt: TGTGCCAGCAAGGGACAGACGAACACTGAAGCTTTCTTT
v_gene: TRBV6-1; abundance: few; d_gene: TRBD2; len: 15; j_gene: TRBJ2-1; CDR3aa: CASGAGGTTYNEQFF; CDR3nt: TGTGCCAGCGGAGCGGGGGGCACAACCTACAATGAGCAGTTCTTC
v_gene: TRBV10-2; abundance: few; d_gene: TRBD1; len: 15; j_gene: TRBJ1-5; CDR3aa: CASRPDRGSGQPQHF; CDR3nt: TGCGCCAGCAGACCCGACAGGGGGTCGGGTCAGCCCCAGCATTTT
v_gene: TRBV6-5; abundance: few; d_gene: TRBD1; len: 16; j_gene: TRBJ1-3; CDR3aa: CASSYSRGHTGNTIYF; CDR3nt: TGTGCCAGCAGTTACTCCAGGGGGCATACTGGAAACACCATATATTTT
v_gene: TRBV30; abundance: .; d_gene: TRBD2; len: 14; j_gene: TRBJ2-7; CDR3aa: CAWSASGGGYEQYF; CDR3nt: TGTGCCTGGAGTGCTAGCGGGGGTGGTTACGAGCAGTACTTC
v_gene: TRBV4-3; abundance: few; d_gene: .; len: 14; j_gene: TRBJ2-1; CDR3aa: CASSRGRGYNEQFF; CDR3nt: TGCGCCAGCAGCCGAGGACGGGGCTACAATGAGCAGTTCTTC
v_gene: TRBV29-1; abundance: .; d_gene: .; len: 16; j_gene: TRBJ2-1; CDR3aa: CSVGGPRGRNMNEQFF; CDR3nt: TGCAGCGTCGGCGGCCCCCGGGGGAGAAACATGAATGAGCAGTTCTTC
v_gene: TRBV7-2; abundance: few; d_gene: TRBD1; len: 17; j_gene: TRBJ1-2; CDR3aa: CASSLGGGRQGNYGYTF; CDR3nt: TGTGCCAGCAGCTTAGGTGGGGGGAGACAGGGAAACTATGGCTACACCTTC
v_gene: TRBV18; abundance: .; d_gene: .; len: 18; j_gene: TRBJ2-3; CDR3aa: CASSQTAVGAFGTDTQYF; CDR3nt: TGTGCCAGCTCACAGACCGCCGTTGGGGCCTTTGGCACAGATACGCAGTATTTT
v_gene: TRBV10-3; abundance: few; d_gene: .; len: 12; j_gene: TRBJ1-5; CDR3aa: CAISDLNQPQHF; CDR3nt: TGTGCCATCAGTGACTTAAATCAGCCCCAGCATTTT
v_gene: TRBV4-3; abundance: few; d_gene: .; len: 16; j_gene: TRBJ2-5; CDR3aa: CASSQVHGTSQETQYF; CDR3nt: TGCGCCAGCAGCCAAGTTCACGGGACTTCTCAAGAGACCCAGTACTTC
v_gene: TRBV9; abundance: few; d_gene: .; len: 15; j_gene: TRBJ1-2; CDR3aa: CASSVAFGEDHGYTF; CDR3nt: TGTGCCAGCAGCGTGGCGTTTGGGGAGGACCATGGCTACACCTTC
v_gene: TRBV6-6; abundance: .; d_gene: TRBD1; len: 14; j_gene: TRBJ1-2; CDR3aa: CATRPGGGNYGYTF; CDR3nt: TGTGCCACCCGGCCAGGGGGCGGTAACTATGGCTACACCTTC
v_gene: TRBV6-5; abundance: .; d_gene: TRBD2; len: 15; j_gene: TRBJ2-2; CDR3aa: CASTRLAVNTGELFF; CDR3nt: TGTGCCAGCACCCGACTAGCCGTGAACACCGGGGAGCTGTTTTTT
v_gene: TRBV7-7; abundance: few; d_gene: TRBD2; len: 13; j_gene: TRBJ2-5; CDR3aa: CASNPGGAETQYF; CDR3nt: TGTGCCAGCAACCCCGGGGGGGCGGAGACCCAGTACTTC
v_gene: TRBV7-6; abundance: few; d_gene: .; len: 17; j_gene: TRBJ2-4; CDR3aa: CASSLLWETIAKNIQYF; CDR3nt: TGTGCCAGCAGCTTACTTTGGGAGACAATAGCCAAAAACATTCAGTACTTC
v_gene: TRBV11-2; abundance: few; d_gene: .; len: 14; j_gene: TRBJ1-2; CDR3aa: CASSLVAGKDGYTF; CDR3nt: TGTGCCAGCAGCTTAGTAGCAGGGAAGGATGGCTACACCTTC
v_gene: TRBV29-1; abundance: many; d_gene: .; len: 13; j_gene: TRBJ2-5; CDR3aa: CSAAKADYGTQYF; CDR3nt: TGCAGCGCTGCCAAGGCTGACTATGGGACCCAGTACTTC
v_gene: TRBV10-3; abundance: many; d_gene: .; len: 15; j_gene: TRBJ2-3; CDR3aa: CAISEGERFTDTQYF; CDR3nt: TGTGCCATCAGTGAGGGCGAGCGGTTCACAGATACGCAGTATTTT
v_gene: TRBV18; abundance: .; d_gene: .; len: 17; j_gene: TRBJ2-1; CDR3aa: CASSPIQTGGSYNEQFF; CDR3nt: TGTGCCAGCTCACCAATCCAGACAGGCGGCTCCTACAATGAGCAGTTCTTC
v_gene: TRBV27; abundance: few; d_gene: TRBD1; len: 15; j_gene: TRBJ2-7; CDR3aa: CASSVGTGGSYEQYF; CDR3nt: TGTGCCAGCAGTGTAGGGACAGGGGGCTCTTACGAGCAGTACTTC
v_gene: TRBV7-9; abundance: few; d_gene: TRBD1; len: 14; j_gene: TRBJ1-1; CDR3aa: CASSRQGGNTEAFF; CDR3nt: TGTGCCAGCAGTAGACAGGGGGGGAACACTGAAGCTTTCTTT
v_gene: TRBV2; abundance: few; d_gene: TRBD1; len: 15; j_gene: TRBJ1-6; CDR3aa: CASSEGQGAYSPLHF; CDR3nt: TGTGCCAGCAGTGAGGGGCAGGGGGCGTACTCACCCCTCCACTTT
v_gene: TRBV6-1; abundance: few; d_gene: TRBD2; len: 16; j_gene: TRBJ2-1; CDR3aa: CASSELAGAVNNEQFF; CDR3nt: TGTGCCAGCAGTGAACTAGCGGGGGCAGTCAACAATGAGCAGTTCTTC
v_gene: TRBV7-2; abundance: many; d_gene: TRBD1; len: 17; j_gene: TRBJ2-1; CDR3aa: CASSFGSRDSLYNEQFF; CDR3nt: TGTGCCAGCAGTTTCGGGTCTAGGGACAGCCTTTACAATGAGCAGTTCTTC
v_gene: TRBV6-5; abundance: few; d_gene: .; len: 15; j_gene: TRBJ1-6; CDR3aa: CASSYQGSYNSPLHF; CDR3nt: TGTGCCAGCAGTTACCAGGGCTCCTATAATTCACCCCTCCACTTT
v_gene: TRBV5-1; abundance: .; d_gene: .; len: 17; j_gene: TRBJ1-2; CDR3aa: CASSLALTGEMSYGYTF; CDR3nt: TGCGCCAGCAGCTTGGCGTTAACAGGCGAAATGTCCTATGGCTACACCTTC
v_gene: TRBV2; abundance: .; d_gene: .; len: 12; j_gene: TRBJ2-5; CDR3aa: CASSVYQETQYF; CDR3nt: TGTGCCAGCAGTGTATACCAAGAGACCCAGTACTTC
v_gene: TRBV6-5; abundance: .; d_gene: TRBD1; len: 14; j_gene: TRBJ2-7; CDR3aa: CASRGQGDSYEQYF; CDR3nt: TGTGCCAGCAGGGGACAGGGAGACTCCTACGAGCAGTACTTC
v_gene: TRBV10-3; abundance: few; d_gene: .; len: 13; j_gene: TRBJ1-1; CDR3aa: CATTGQGNTEAFF; CDR3nt: TGTGCCACCACAGGGCAGGGGAACACTGAAGCTTTCTTT
v_gene: TRBV7-2; abundance: .; d_gene: TRBD2; len: 15; j_gene: TRBJ2-2; CDR3aa: CASSLSGGRTGELFF; CDR3nt: TGTGCCAGCAGCTTGAGCGGCGGGAGAACCGGGGAGCTGTTTTTT
v_gene: TRBV25-1; abundance: few; d_gene: .; len: 15; j_gene: TRBJ1-2; CDR3aa: CASSEPGRAVYGYTF; CDR3nt: TGTGCCAGCAGTGAACCGGGCAGGGCTGTCTATGGCTACACCTTC
v_gene: TRBV2; abundance: few; d_gene: TRBD1; len: 14; j_gene: TRBJ2-2; CDR3aa: CASRGQVNTGELFF; CDR3nt: TGTGCCAGCAGGGGACAGGTTAACACCGGGGAGCTGTTTTTT
v_gene: TRBV21-1; abundance: many; d_gene: .; len: 13; j_gene: TRBJ1-5; CDR3aa: CASSNELNQPQHF; CDR3nt: TGTGCCAGCAGCAACGAGCTGAATCAGCCCCAGCATTTT
v_gene: TRBV2; abundance: few; d_gene: TRBD1; len: 15; j_gene: TRBJ2-5; CDR3aa: CASRIGQVIQETQYF; CDR3nt: TGTGCCAGCAGGATCGGACAGGTTATTCAAGAGACCCAGTACTTC
v_gene: TRBV7-2; abundance: .; d_gene: TRBD1; len: 13; j_gene: TRBJ1-1; CDR3aa: CASSLGQGREAFF; CDR3nt: TGTGCCAGCAGCTTAGGACAGGGCCGTGAAGCTTTCTTT
v_gene: TRBV11-2; abundance: .; d_gene: TRBD2; len: 19; j_gene: TRBJ2-5; CDR3aa: CASSLALGGTSGGLKTQYF; CDR3nt: TGTGCCAGCAGCTTAGCTTTGGGGGGGACTAGCGGGGGTTTGAAGACCCAGTACTTC
v_gene: TRBV7-2; abundance: few; d_gene: TRBD2; len: 13; j_gene: TRBJ2-5; CDR3aa: CASIRGEGETQYF; CDR3nt: TGTGCCAGCATCCGCGGGGAGGGAGAGACCCAGTACTTC
v_gene: TRBV27; abundance: .; d_gene: .; len: 13; j_gene: TRBJ2-7; CDR3aa: CASSTNRVHEQYF; CDR3nt: TGTGCCAGCAGTACCAACAGGGTTCACGAGCAGTACTTC